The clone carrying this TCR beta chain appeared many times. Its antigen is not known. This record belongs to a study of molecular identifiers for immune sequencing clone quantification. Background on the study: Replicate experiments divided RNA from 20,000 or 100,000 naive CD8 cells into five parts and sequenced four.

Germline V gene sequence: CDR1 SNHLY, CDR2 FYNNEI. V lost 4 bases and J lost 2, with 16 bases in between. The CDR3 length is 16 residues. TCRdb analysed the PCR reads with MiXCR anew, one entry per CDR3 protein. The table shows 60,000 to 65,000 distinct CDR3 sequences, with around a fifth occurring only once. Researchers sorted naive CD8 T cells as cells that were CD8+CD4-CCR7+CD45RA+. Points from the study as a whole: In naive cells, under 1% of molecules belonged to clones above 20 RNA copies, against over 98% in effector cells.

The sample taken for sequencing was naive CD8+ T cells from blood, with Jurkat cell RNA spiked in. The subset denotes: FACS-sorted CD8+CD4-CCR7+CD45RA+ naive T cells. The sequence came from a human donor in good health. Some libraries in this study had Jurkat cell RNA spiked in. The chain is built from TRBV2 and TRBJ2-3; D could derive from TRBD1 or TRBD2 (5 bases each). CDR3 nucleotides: TGTGCCAGCAGTGCTGGGGCGGGCCCACCCACAGATACGCAGTATTTT. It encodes CASSAGAGPPTDTQYF.